These 4 T cell receptor beta chains came from one sample sequenced in a study of type 1 regulatory T cells. TCRdb redid the calling of the reads with MiXCR, one entry per CDR3 protein. This sample has some 25,000 distinct CDR3 sequences, with around 70% found just once. Their antigens are not known. Sequences were obtained from cultured T cells, either the whole culture or a sorted T cell fraction (not recorded which). Noted subset: Tr1-enriched cell product generated in vitro against host alloantigens. These receptors were taken from a human donor in good health.

The V gene is TRBV4-3, the J gene TRBJ1-4; 8 nucleotides align to TRBD1. The CDR3 spans 16 residues. The J segment lost 6 bases and the V segment lost 4 bases, leaving 10 bases of the junction unmatched. Germline V gives CDR1 LGHNA, CDR2 YSLEER. The CDR3 DNA follows: TGCGCCAGCAGCCGGTCGCCCCAGGGGGCGTATGAAAAACTGTTTTTT. Residues: CASSRSPQGAYEKLFF.

The chain uses TRBV19 and TRBJ1-5; 7 bases fit TRBD1. Trimming at V came to 3 bases and at J to 2 bases, leaving 4 bases not matched to a gene. Germline V gene sequence: CDR1 LNHDA, CDR2 SQIVND (reference sequence). This CDR3 region has 15 residues. The CDR3 spells CASSIEGQRNQPQHF. In nucleotides, the CDR3 is TGTGCCAGTAGTATTGAGGGACAGCGCAATCAGCCCCAGCATTTT. Combining the CDR3 with reference TRBV19 and TRBJ1-5 gives the whole variable domain DGGITQSPKYLFRKEGQNVTLSCEQNLNHDAMYWYRQDPGQGLRLIYYSQIVNDFQKGDIAEGYSVSREKKESFPLTVTSAQKNPTAFYLCASSIEGQRNQPQHFGDGTRLSIL.

This chain connects TRBV7-2 to TRBJ2-3, with D perhaps TRBD1 (5 bases). In germline, CDR1 is SGHTA, CDR2 FQGNSA. The V and J ends lost 5 bases and 4 bases respectively, with 13 bases between them. The CDR3 sequence is 14 residues long. CDR3 DNA: TGTGCCAGCAGCGCCCGTTGGGGCGCAGATACGCAGTATTTT. It is translated as CASSARWGADTQYF.

The rearrangement joins TRBV19 to TRBJ1-2; 7 bases fit TRBD1. The germline V gene encodes CDR1 LNHDA and CDR2 SQIVND (reference sequence). This CDR3 contains 14 residues. V lost 6 bases, J lost 4 bases, and 8 bases stayed unmatched. As DNA, the CDR3 is TGTGCCAGTAGGAACAGGGGTGGTAGCTATGGCTACACCTTC. Amino acids: CASRNRGGSYGYTF.